Sequencing of this TCR beta chain was carried out in a study of cytomegalovirus exposure and HLA in healthy donors. Across the whole study: The use of the same platform for the 90 to 150 validation repertoires and the 550 to 700 first-cohort repertoires was reported by a later analysis.

The data were produced by immunoSEQ multiplex PCR, yet TCRdb's version contains in-frame clones alone and is incomplete. The sample has 150,000 to 200,000 clones, just under 85% seen once. Study-wide findings and caveats: There were some public TCRs occurring in many donors, but most TCR sequences were rare. The study flagged some 180 TCR beta chains as cytomegalovirus-associated. In the 120 or so validation repertoires, just under 95% of cluster scores exceeded 0, per a later analysis.

V trimming: 3 bases; J trimming: 2 bases; junction bases outside the gene matches: 7. Looked up from germline, CDR1 is LNHDA and CDR2 is SQIVND (reference sequence). This CDR3 contains 15 residues. Comments on this clone: Its antigen remains unidentified.

Sequencing was carried out using PBMCs. This chain connects TRBV19 to TRBJ2-7; 7 bases align to TRBD2. The source is a man aged 30-40 years in good health and CMV-seropositive. The CDR3 DNA is TGTGCCAGTAGTATTCACACTAGCGTGACCTACGAGCAGTACTTC. It is translated as CASSIHTSVTYEQYF.